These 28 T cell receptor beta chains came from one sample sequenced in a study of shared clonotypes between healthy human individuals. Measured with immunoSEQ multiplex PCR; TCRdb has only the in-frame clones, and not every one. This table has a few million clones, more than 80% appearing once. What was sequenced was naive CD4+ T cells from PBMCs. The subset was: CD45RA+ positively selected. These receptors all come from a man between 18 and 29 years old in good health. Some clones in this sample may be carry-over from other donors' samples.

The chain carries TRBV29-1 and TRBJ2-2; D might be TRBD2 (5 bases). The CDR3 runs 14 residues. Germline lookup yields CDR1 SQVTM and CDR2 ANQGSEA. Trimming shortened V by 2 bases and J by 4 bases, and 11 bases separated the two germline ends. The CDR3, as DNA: TGCAGCGTTGAACGGGCGGGCGGCACCGGGGAGCTGTTTTTT. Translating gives CSVERAGGTGELFF.

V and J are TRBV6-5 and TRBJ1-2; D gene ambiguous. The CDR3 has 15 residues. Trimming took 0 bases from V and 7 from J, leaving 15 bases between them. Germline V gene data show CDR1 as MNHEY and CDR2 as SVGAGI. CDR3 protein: CASSYSRARSSGYTF. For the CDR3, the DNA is TGTGCCAGCAGTTACTCTCGGGCCAGATCAAGTGGCTACACCTTC.

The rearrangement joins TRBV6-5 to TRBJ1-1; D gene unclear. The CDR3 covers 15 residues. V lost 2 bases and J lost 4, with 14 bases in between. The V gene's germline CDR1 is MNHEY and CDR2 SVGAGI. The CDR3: CASSYVADRGTEAFF. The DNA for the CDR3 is TGTGCCAGCAGTTACGTAGCCGACCGGGGCACTGAAGCTTTCTTT.

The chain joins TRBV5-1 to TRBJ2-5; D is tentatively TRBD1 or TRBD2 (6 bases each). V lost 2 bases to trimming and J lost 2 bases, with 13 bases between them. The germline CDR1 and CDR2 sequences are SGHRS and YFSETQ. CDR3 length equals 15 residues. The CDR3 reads CASSFDGGRQETQYF. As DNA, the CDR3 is TGCGCCAGCAGCTTCGATGGGGGGCGTCAAGAGACCCAGTACTTC.

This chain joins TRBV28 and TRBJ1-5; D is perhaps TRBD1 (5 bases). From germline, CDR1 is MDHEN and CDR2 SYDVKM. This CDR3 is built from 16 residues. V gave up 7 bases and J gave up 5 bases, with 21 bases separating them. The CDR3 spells CASISDGGLGYQPQHF. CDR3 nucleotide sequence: TGTGCCAGCATCTCTGACGGGGGTTTAGGATATCAGCCCCAGCATTTT.

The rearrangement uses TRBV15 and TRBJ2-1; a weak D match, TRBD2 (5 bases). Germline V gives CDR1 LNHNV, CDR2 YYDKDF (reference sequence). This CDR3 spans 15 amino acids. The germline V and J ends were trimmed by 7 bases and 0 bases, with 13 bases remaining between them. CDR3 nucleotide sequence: TGTGCCACCACCCGACGGCGGGCCTCCTACAATGAGCAGTTCTTC. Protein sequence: CATTRRRASYNEQFF.

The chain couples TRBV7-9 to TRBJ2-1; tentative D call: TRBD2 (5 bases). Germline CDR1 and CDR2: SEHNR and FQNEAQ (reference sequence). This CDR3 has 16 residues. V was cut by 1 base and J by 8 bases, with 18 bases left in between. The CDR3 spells CASSLVVAPKDYEQFF. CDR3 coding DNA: TGTGCCAGCAGCTTAGTGGTAGCGCCAAAGGACTATGAGCAGTTCTTC.

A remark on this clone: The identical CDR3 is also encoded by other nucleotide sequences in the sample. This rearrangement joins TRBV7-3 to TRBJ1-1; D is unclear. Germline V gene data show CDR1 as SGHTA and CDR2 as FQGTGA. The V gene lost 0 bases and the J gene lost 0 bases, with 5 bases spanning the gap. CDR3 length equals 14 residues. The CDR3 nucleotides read TGTGCCAGCAGCTTAACAGGGTTGAACACTGAAGCTTTCTTT. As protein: CASSLTGLNTEAFF. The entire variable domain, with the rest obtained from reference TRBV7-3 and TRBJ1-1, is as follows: GAGVSQTPSNKVTEKGKYVELRCDPISGHTALYWYRQSLGQGPEFLIYFQGTGAADDSGLPNDRFFAVRPEGSVSTLKIQRTERGDSAVYLCASSLTGLNTEAFFGQGTRLTVV.

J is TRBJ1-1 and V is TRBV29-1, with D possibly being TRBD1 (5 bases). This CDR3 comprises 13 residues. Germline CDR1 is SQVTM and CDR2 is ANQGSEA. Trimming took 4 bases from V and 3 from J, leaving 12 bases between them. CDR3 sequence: CSVGALGDTEAFF. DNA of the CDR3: TGCAGCGTTGGGGCCTTGGGGGACACTGAAGCTTTCTTT.

CDR3 sequence reads: CATRDRSNQPQHF. The CDR3 DNA is TGTGCCACCAGGGACAGGAGCAATCAGCCCCAGCATTTT. The chain has TRBV19 and TRBJ1-5; 8 nucleotides match TRBD1. CDR1 and CDR2 (germline): LNHDA, SQIVND (reference sequence). The CDR3 length is 13 residues. V was clipped by 10 bases and J by 1 base; unmatched bases: 3.

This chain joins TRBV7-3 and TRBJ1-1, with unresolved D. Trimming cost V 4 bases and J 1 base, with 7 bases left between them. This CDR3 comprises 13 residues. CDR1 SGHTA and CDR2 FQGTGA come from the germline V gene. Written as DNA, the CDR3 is TGTGCCAGCAGCTACACAGCGAACACTGAAGCTTTCTTT. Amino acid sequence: CASSYTANTEAFF. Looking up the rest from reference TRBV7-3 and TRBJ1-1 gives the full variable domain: GAGVSQTPSNKVTEKGKYVELRCDPISGHTALYWYRQSLGQGPEFLIYFQGTGAADDSGLPNDRFFAVRPEGSVSTLKIQRTERGDSAVYLCASSYTANTEAFFGQGTRLTVV.

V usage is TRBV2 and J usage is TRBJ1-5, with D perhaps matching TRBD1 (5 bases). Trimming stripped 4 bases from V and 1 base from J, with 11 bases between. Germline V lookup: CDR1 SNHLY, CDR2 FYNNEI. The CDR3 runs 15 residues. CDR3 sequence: CASSAGRQSNQPQHF. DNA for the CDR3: TGTGCCAGCAGTGCCGGCCGACAGAGCAATCAGCCCCAGCATTTT. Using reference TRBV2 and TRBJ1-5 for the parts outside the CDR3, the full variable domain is EPEVTQTPSHQVTQMGQEVILRCVPISNHLYFYWYRQILGQKVEFLVSFYNNEISEKSEIFDDQFSVERPDGSNFTLKIRSTKLEDSAMYFCASSAGRQSNQPQHFGDGTRLSIL.

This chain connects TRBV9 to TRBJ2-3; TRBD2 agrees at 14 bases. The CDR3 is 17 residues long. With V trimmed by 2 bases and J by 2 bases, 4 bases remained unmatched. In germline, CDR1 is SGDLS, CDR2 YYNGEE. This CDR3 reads CASSVGTSGSPTDTQYF. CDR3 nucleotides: TGTGCCAGCAGCGTGGGGACTAGCGGGAGTCCCACAGATACGCAGTATTTT.

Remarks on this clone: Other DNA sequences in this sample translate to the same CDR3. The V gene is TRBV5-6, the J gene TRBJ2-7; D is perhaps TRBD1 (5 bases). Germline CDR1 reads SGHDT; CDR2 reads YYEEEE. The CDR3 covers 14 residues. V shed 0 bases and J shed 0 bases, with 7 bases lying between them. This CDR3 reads CASSLGQGSYEQYF. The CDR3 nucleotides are TGTGCCAGCAGCTTGGGCCAGGGCTCCTACGAGCAGTACTTC.

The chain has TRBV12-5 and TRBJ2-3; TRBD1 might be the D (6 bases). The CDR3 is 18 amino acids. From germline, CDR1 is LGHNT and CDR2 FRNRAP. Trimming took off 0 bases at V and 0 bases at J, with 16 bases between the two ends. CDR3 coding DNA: TGTGCTAGTGGTTTGGTAGTCCCCGACAGGACTAGCACAGATACGCAGTATTTT. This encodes CASGLVVPDRTSTDTQYF.

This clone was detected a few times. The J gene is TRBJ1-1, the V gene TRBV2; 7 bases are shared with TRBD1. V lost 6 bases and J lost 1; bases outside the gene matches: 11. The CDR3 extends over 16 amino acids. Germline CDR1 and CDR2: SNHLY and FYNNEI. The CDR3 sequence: CASSATGLSTNTEAFF. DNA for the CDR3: TGTGCCAGCAGCGCGACAGGGCTGAGTACGAACACTGAAGCTTTCTTT.

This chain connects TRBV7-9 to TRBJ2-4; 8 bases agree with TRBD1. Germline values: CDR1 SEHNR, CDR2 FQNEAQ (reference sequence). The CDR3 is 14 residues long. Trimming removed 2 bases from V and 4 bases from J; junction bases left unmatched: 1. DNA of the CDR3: TGTGCCAGCAGCTTAACAGGGGGTAAAAACATTCAGTACTTC. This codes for CASSLTGGKNIQYF. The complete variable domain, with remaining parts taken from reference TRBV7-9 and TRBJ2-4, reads DTGVSQNPRHKITKRGQNVTFRCDPISEHNRLYWYRQTLGQGPEFLTYFQNEAQLEKSRLLSDRFSAERPKGSFSTLEIQRTEQGDSAMYLCASSLTGGKNIQYFGAGTRLSVL.

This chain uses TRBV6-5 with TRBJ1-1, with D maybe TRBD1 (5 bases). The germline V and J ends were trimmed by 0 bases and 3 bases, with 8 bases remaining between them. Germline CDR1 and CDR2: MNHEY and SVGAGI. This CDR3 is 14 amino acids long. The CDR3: CASSYSGTYTEAFF. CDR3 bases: TGTGCCAGCAGTTACTCAGGGACCTACACTGAAGCTTTCTTT.

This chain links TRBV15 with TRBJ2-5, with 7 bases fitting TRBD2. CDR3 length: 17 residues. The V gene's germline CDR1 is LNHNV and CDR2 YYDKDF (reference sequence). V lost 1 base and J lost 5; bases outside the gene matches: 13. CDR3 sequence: CATSRGDEAGARETQYF. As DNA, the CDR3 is TGTGCCACCAGCAGAGGAGATGAGGCGGGAGCTCGGGAGACCCAGTACTTC.

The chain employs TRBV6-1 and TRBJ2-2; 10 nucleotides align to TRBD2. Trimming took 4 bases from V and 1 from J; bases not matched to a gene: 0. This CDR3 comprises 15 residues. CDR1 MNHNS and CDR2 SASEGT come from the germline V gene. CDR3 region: CASSGLAGNTGELFF. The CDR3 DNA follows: TGTGCCAGCAGTGGACTAGCGGGGAACACCGGGGAGCTGTTTTTT.

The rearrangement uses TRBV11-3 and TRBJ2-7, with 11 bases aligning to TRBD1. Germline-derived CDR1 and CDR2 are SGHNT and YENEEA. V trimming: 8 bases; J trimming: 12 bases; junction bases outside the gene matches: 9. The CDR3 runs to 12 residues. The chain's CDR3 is CASGRTGGIRYF. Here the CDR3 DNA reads TGTGCCAGCGGACGGACAGGGGGCATAAGGTACTTC.

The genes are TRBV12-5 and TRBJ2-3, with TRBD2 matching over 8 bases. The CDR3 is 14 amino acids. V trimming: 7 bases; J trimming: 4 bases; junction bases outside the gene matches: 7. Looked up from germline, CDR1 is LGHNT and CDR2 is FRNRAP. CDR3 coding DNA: TGTGCTAGTGCCCAACCGGGACTAGCAGATACGCAGTATTTT. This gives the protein CASAQPGLADTQYF. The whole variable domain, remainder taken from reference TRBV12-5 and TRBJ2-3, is DARVTQTPRHKVTEMGQEVTMRCQPILGHNTVFWYRQTMMQGLELLAYFRNRAPLDDSGMPKDRFSAEMPDATLATLKIQPSEPRDSAVYFCASAQPGLADTQYFGPGTRLTVL.

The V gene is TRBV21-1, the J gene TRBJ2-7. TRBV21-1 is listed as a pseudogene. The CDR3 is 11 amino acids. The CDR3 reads CASSMDYEQYF. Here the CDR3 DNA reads TGTGCCAGCAGCATGGACTACGAGCAGTACTTC.

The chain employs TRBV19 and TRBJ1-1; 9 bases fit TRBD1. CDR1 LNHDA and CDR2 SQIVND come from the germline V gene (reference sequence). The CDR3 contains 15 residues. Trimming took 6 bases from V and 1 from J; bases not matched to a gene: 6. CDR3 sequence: CASRGQGRRNTEAFF. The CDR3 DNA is TGTGCCAGTAGGGGACAGGGAAGGAGGAACACTGAAGCTTTCTTT.

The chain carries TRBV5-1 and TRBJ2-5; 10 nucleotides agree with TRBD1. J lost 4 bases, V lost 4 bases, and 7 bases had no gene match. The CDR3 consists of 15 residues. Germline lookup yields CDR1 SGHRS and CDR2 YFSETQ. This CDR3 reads CASSVGQGIPETQYF. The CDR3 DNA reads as TGCGCCAGCAGCGTGGGACAGGGGATTCCAGAGACCCAGTACTTC. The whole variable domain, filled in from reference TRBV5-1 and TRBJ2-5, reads KAGVTQTPRYLIKTRGQQVTLSCSPISGHRSVSWYQQTPGQGLQFLFEYFSETQRNKGNFPGRFSGRQFSNSRSEMNVSTLELGDSALYLCASSVGQGIPETQYFGPGTRLLVL.

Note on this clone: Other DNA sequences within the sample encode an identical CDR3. The CDR3 DNA sequence: TGCAGCGTTGGAGGCTCTGGAAACACCATATATTTT. It yields the protein CSVGGSGNTIYF. The chain carries TRBV29-1 and TRBJ1-3; D gene ambiguous. The V end was cut by 4 bases, the J end by 0 bases, with 4 bases between. The CDR3 is 12 residues long. The V gene's germline CDR1 is SQVTM and CDR2 ANQGSEA.

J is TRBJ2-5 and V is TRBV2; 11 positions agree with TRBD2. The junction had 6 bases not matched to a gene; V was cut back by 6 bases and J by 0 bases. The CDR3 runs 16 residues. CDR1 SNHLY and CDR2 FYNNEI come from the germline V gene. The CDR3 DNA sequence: TGTGCCAGCAGGGGGGCTAGCGGGAGGTACCAAGAGACCCAGTACTTC. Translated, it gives CASRGASGRYQETQYF.

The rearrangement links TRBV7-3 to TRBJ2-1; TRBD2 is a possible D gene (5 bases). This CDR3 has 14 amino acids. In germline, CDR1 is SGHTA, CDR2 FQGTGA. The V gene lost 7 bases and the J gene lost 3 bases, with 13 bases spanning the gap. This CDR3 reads CASKRGGHYNEQFF. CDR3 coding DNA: TGTGCCAGCAAGCGCGGCGGGCACTACAATGAGCAGTTCTTC.